This passage covers 20 T cell receptor beta chains from one sample sequenced in a study of cytomegalovirus exposure and HLA in healthy donors. The PCR used 60 Vbeta and 13 Jbeta primers. The repertoire was sequenced with immunoSEQ multiplex PCR; TCRdb's copy has only in-frame clones and lacks some. The sample contains 50,000 or so clones, roughly 84% of which appear only once. Sequencing used PBMCs. These receptors originate from a woman between 18 and 29 years old in good health and CMV-seronegative.

The chain joins TRBV9 to TRBJ2-5, with D possibly TRBD1 on 5 matching bases. Germline V gene sequence: CDR1 SGDLS, CDR2 YYNGEE. The V end was cut by 2 bases, the J end by 5 bases, with 16 bases between. The CDR3 has 15 residues. The CDR3 coding sequence is TGTGCCAGCAGCGTCCAGGGCGCGACCTGGGAGACCCAGTACTTC. Translation gives CASSVQGATWETQYF.

This clone has a handful of counts. The rearrangement joins TRBV5-1 to TRBJ2-1, with TRBD2 identical over 11 bases. The junction had 4 bases not matched to a gene; V was cut back by 4 bases and J by 4 bases. The CDR3 totals 15 residues. Germline V gene lookup returns CDR1 SGHRS and CDR2 YFSETQ. The CDR3 DNA sequence: TGCGCCAGCAGCCAACGACTAGCGGGATACAATGAGCAGTTCTTC. It codes for CASSQRLAGYNEQFF.

This clone was counted a few times. The chain combines TRBV29-1 with TRBJ2-7; possibly TRBD1 for D (6 bases). The ends were cut back, 3 bases at V and 4 bases at J, with 10 bases in the middle. CDR1 and CDR2 (germline): SQVTM, ANQGSEA. This CDR3 contains 12 residues. The CDR3 region is CSVEEDRYEQYF. The CDR3 DNA follows: TGCAGCGTTGAGGAAGACAGGTACGAGCAGTACTTC.

The CDR3 here is CASSTQEGTSGIHEQYF. The CDR3 DNA is TGTGCCAGCAGCACCCAAGAGGGGACTAGCGGGATCCACGAGCAGTACTTC. This rearrangement joins TRBV21-1 to TRBJ2-5; the tabulated D call, TRBD2, remains unverified against the DNA. Near its end, the DNA agrees better with TRBJ2-7, so the J call may be wrong. TRBV21-1 is a listed pseudogene. The CDR3 contains 17 residues.

The gene calls are TRBV14 and TRBJ2-7; 9 bases are shared with TRBD2. V lost 4 bases, J lost 0 bases, and 7 bases stayed unmatched. The germline CDR1 and CDR2 sequences are SGHDN and FVKESK. The CDR3 runs to 16 residues. CDR3: CASSPVAGVSSYEQYF. The CDR3 DNA is TGTGCCAGCAGCCCGGTAGCGGGAGTGAGCTCCTACGAGCAGTACTTC.

This chain uses TRBV2 with TRBJ1-2; D may be TRBD1 (5 bases). V was cut by 1 base and J by 0 bases, with 12 bases left in between. Germline-derived CDR1 and CDR2 are SNHLY and FYNNEI. The CDR3 loop spans 16 amino acids. The CDR3 DNA follows: TGTGCCAGCAGTGAAGTGGGCCCGGGGGCTAACTATGGCTACACCTTC. Protein sequence: CASSEVGPGANYGYTF.

This clone has only a few counts. The chain carries TRBV30 and TRBJ1-2; maybe TRBD1 (5 bases). The germline V and J ends were trimmed by 5 bases and 4 bases, with 8 bases remaining between them. This CDR3 region has 11 residues. Germline V gene sequence: CDR1 GTSNPN, CDR2 SVGIG (reference sequence). The CDR3 region has the DNA TGTGCCTGGGGGGGGATCTATGGCTACACCTTC. Translated: CAWGGIYGYTF.

The rearrangement uses TRBV9 and TRBJ2-1; weak D call: TRBD2 (6 bases). CDR3 size: 11 residues. The V end was cut by 4 bases, the J end by 10 bases, with 9 bases between. Germline lookup yields CDR1 SGDLS and CDR2 YYNGEE. The CDR3, as DNA: TGTGCCAGCAGCTACCGGGAGGAGCAGTTCTTC. This sequence encodes CASSYREEQFF.

The V call is TRBV19, the J call TRBJ1-1; a possible D gene is TRBD1 (6 bases). Germline assignment: CDR1 LNHDA and CDR2 SQIVND (reference sequence). The CDR3 consists of 14 residues. V was trimmed by 3 bases and J by 1 base, leaving 9 bases between them. The CDR3 is CASSIRTANTEAFF. CDR3 in DNA: TGTGCCAGTAGTATTAGGACAGCGAACACTGAAGCTTTCTTT.

The J gene is TRBJ1-2, the V gene TRBV2; D gene uncertain. The CDR3 contains 14 residues. The V end was cut by 6 bases, the J end by 4 bases, with 15 bases between. Germline loops: CDR1 SNHLY, CDR2 FYNNEI. CDR3 amino acids: CASRTSLYLYGYTF. CDR3 in DNA: TGTGCCAGCAGAACCTCACTGTATCTCTATGGCTACACCTTC.

The V gene is TRBV10-3, the J gene TRBJ1-1; D call uncertain. Looked up from germline, CDR1 is ENHRY and CDR2 is SYGVKD. Trimming took 3 bases from V and 1 from J, leaving 6 bases between them. The CDR3 is 13 amino acids. CDR3 protein: CAISDLSNTEAFF. In DNA, the CDR3 is TGTGCCATCAGTGACCTTTCGAACACTGAAGCTTTCTTT.

The chain recombines TRBV27 with TRBJ2-7; 9 nucleotides agree with TRBD1. The CDR3 runs to 15 residues. Looked up from germline, CDR1 is MNHEY and CDR2 is SMNVEV (reference sequence). V was clipped by 6 bases and J by 0 bases; unmatched bases: 6. CDR3 coding DNA: TGTGCCAGCAGCCCAGGACAGGGGAGCTCCTACGAGCAGTACTTC. It is translated as CASSPGQGSSYEQYF.

This CDR3 reads CASSSTAYSNQPQHF. The CDR3 DNA follows: TGTGCCAGCAGTTCGACAGCTTATAGCAATCAGCCCCAGCATTTT. The chain recombines TRBV28 with TRBJ1-5, with a possible D match to TRBD1 (5 bases). Between the trimmed V and J ends, which lost 4 bases and 0 bases, there was a span of 10 bases. The CDR3 sequence is 15 residues long. From germline, CDR1 is MDHEN and CDR2 SYDVKM. The variable domain in full, with the rest retrieved from reference TRBV28 and TRBJ1-5, is DVKVTQSSRYLVKRTGEKVFLECVQDMDHENMFWYRQDPGLGLRLIYFSYDVKMKEKGDIPEGYSVSREKKERFSLILESASTNQTSMYLCASSSTAYSNQPQHFGDGTRLSIL.

The chain uses TRBV4-2 and TRBJ1-4; D is perhaps TRBD1 (5 bases). V shed 0 bases and J shed 5 bases, with 13 bases lying between them. CDR1 LGHNA and CDR2 YNFKEQ come from the germline V gene. The length of the CDR3 is 16 residues. CDR3 loop: CASSQDQGAVNEKLFF. CDR3 nucleotides: TGTGCCAGCAGCCAAGATCAAGGGGCGGTGAATGAAAAACTGTTTTTT.

The rearrangement uses TRBV4-1 and TRBJ1-2, with D possibly TRBD1 on 6 matching bases. V lost 0 bases and J lost 1, with 18 bases in between. This CDR3 spans 18 amino acids. The germline V gene has CDR1 MGHRA and CDR2 YSYEKL. The CDR3 spells CASSQDRGQSAVNYGYTF. In nucleotides, the CDR3 is TGCGCCAGCAGCCAAGATCGCGGACAGTCCGCCGTTAACTATGGCTACACCTTC.

In DNA form, the CDR3 reads TGTGCCAGTAATAATCCACAGGGAAATACGCAGTATTTT. Protein product: CASNNPQGNTQYF. The rearrangement links TRBV19 to TRBJ2-3; TRBD1 might be the D (6 bases). Per germline, CDR1 LNHDA and CDR2 SQIVND (reference sequence). CDR3 length equals 13 residues. Between the trimmed V and J ends, which lost 7 bases and 7 bases, there was a span of 15 bases.

This clone was observed a few times. This chain uses TRBV29-1 with TRBJ2-1, with TRBD1 identical over 7 bases. This CDR3 has 13 residues. Losses at the gene ends were 6 bases for V and 7 bases for J; bases not matched to a gene: 9. CDR1 and CDR2 (germline): SQVTM, ANQGSEA. CDR3 residues: CSVGQPTANEQFF. The CDR3 DNA reads TGCAGCGTGGGACAGCCAACAGCTAATGAGCAGTTCTTC.

The chain recombines TRBV7-6 with TRBJ2-1; 7 bases fit TRBD2. Trimming cost V 3 bases and J 4 bases; bases outside gene matches: 3. CDR1 and CDR2 (germline): SGHVS, FNYEAQ. The CDR3 loop spans 14 amino acids. CDR3 nucleotides: TGTGCCAGCAGCTTTGGACTAGTTTACAATGAGCAGTTCTTC. Encoded protein: CASSFGLVYNEQFF.

The chain joins TRBV5-8 to TRBJ1-6; tentatively, D is TRBD1 (5 bases). The V end lost 4 bases, the J end lost 7 bases, and 15 bases lay between the germline ends. Germline CDR1 and CDR2: SGHTS and YDEGEE. The length of the CDR3 is 15 residues. CDR3 coding DNA: TGTGCCAGCAGCGGGAGGGGCGCCGGCAATTCACCCCTCCACTTT. It codes for CASSGRGAGNSPLHF.

This clone was picked up one time. The J gene is TRBJ2-1, the V gene TRBV4-1; TRBD2 matches 7 bases. Germline V lookup: CDR1 MGHRA, CDR2 YSYEKL. This CDR3 has 13 amino acids. V lost 8 bases to trimming and J lost 8 bases; unmatched junction nucleotides: 9. CDR3 loop: CASHTSVSDEQFF. CDR3 bases: TGCGCCAGCCACACTAGCGTGTCCGATGAGCAGTTCTTC.